This T cell receptor (beta chain) was recorded in a study of CD8+ T cells in alopecia areata. RNA extraction and reverse transcription yielded cDNA as sequencing template. The repertoire was sequenced with immunoSEQ multiplex PCR; TCRdb's copy has only in-frame clones and lacks some. The sample contains about 130,000 clones, about 49% of which appear only once. Researchers took lesional scalp punch biopsies and peripheral blood from people who were alopecia areata patients. This clone was observed a few times. The CDR3 is 16 residues long. The V and J ends lost 4 bases and 10 bases, in that order; junction bases with no gene match: 9. Germline loops: CDR1 PRHDT, CDR2 FYEKMQ (reference sequence).

This chain connects TRBV13 to TRBJ1-6; 11 bases fit TRBD1. The source material was CD8+ T cells sorted from blood, sampled at week 0. The clonotype originates from a human donor with alopecia areata. The CDR3 here is CASSSAGTGGESPLHF. The CDR3 nucleotides are TGTGCCAGCAGCTCAGCGGGGACAGGGGGAGAATCACCCCTCCACTTT. The complete variable domain, with remaining parts taken from reference TRBV13 and TRBJ1-6, reads AAGVIQSPRHLIKEKRETATLKCYPIPRHDTVYWYQQGPGQDPQFLISFYEKMQSDKGSIPDRFSAQQFSDYHSELNMSSLELGDSALYFCASSSAGTGGESPLHFGNGTRLTVT.